Sequencing of this T cell receptor (beta chain) was carried out in a study of a mutant IDH1 vaccine in newly diagnosed glioma. Assay: immunoSEQ multiplex PCR; the TCRdb copy retains only in-frame clones and omits some. The sample lists around 40,000 clones, 60% to 85% occurring once. Trimming left V 0 bases short and J 4 bases short, with 12 bases between. The V gene's germline CDR1 is SGHVS and CDR2 FNYEAQ. The CDR3 runs 15 residues. Concerning this clone itself: Its target is unknown.

As for time point: week 23, last vaccination. Vaccination comprised doses that each held 300 ug of mutant IDH1 20-mer peptide, plus topical imiquimod. The donors had new WHO grade 3 or 4 astrocytomas; these were IDH1-mutant and ATRX-lost. The starting material was PBMCs, obtained from a glioma patient whose treatment included an IDH1 peptide vaccine. The chain recombines TRBV7-6 with TRBJ2-5; D might be TRBD1 or TRBD2, each matching 5 bases. This sequence originates from a woman aged 40 to 50 with glioma. Some clones in this sample may be carry-over from other donors' samples. The CDR3 bases are TGTGCCAGCAGCTTAGCCCGCAGGGAGACAGAGACCCAGTACTTC. Translation: CASSLARRETETQYF. The full variable domain, rest sourced from reference TRBV7-6 and TRBJ2-5, is GAGVSQSPRYKVTKRGQDVALRCDPISGHVSLYWYRQALGQGPEFLTYFNYEAQQDKSGLPNDRFSAERPEGSISTLTIQRTEQRDSAMYRCASSLARRETETQYFGPGTRLLVL.